This T cell receptor (beta chain) was identified in a study of blood T cell repertoires in COVID-19. Trimming cost V 4 bases and J 6 bases, with 16 bases left between them. The CDR3 covers 15 residues. Germline CDR1 reads MNHEY; CDR2 reads SVGEGT. This clone was detected only once. Here immunoSEQ multiplex PCR was the method, and the copy in TCRdb shows in-frame clones only, minus some. The sample lists some 200,000 clones, 70% to 90% seen once, with approximately 8.1% in the top ten. Participants spanned ages roughly 18 to 95 years and resided in 20 to 25 US areas. Self-reported history from a screening survey and questionnaire set each donor's cohort. Each recovered donor of Cohort 3 presented with two negative PCRs, clearance, or symptom resolution.

The chain has TRBV6-2 or TRBV6-3 and TRBJ1-5; D ambiguous. Sequencing was done on a sample of PBMCs or T cells enriched from blood (not recorded which). This receptor was identified in a woman between 18 and 29 years old who had recovered from COVID-19. CDR3 nucleotides: TGTGCCAGCAGTTCAACCGAACCTATTAGTCAGCCCCAGCATTTT. It specifies CASSSTEPISQPQHF.